These T cell receptor beta chains were read from a single sample in a study of blood T cells in healthy people across ages. TCRdb ran MiXCR on the 5' RACE reads and lists one entry per CDR3 protein. This table holds around 1,500,000 distinct CDR3 sequences, over 25% found once. The sample taken for sequencing was blood. The receptors come from a woman under 40 in good health. Each CDR3 is given with its conserved first and last residue. A D gene is named only where the DNA matches it firmly. Where a row states a size, it is once, few, many or the class of an expanded clone; other rows omit it.

D gene,V gene,clone size,J gene,CDR3 length,CDR3 DNA,CDR3 protein
NA,TRBV12-3/TRBV12-4,NA,TRBJ2-3,14,TGTGCCAGCAGCCGGGACGCCTACACAGATACGCAGTATTTT,CASSRDAYTDTQYF
TRBD1,TRBV5-1,NA,TRBJ1-2,15,TGCGCCAGCAGCCCTGGGACAGTACTACTTGGGGGCTACACCTTC,CASSPGTVLLGGYTF
TRBD1,TRBV5-1,few,TRBJ1-1,17,TGCGCCAGCAGCTCAGTCCCGGGACAGGGATGGAACACTGAAGCTTTCTTT,CASSSVPGQGWNTEAFF
TRBD2,TRBV5-1,few,TRBJ2-2,15,TGCGCCAGCAGCTCGACTAGCGGGGTCACCGGGGAGCTGTTTTTT,CASSSTSGVTGELFF
TRBD1,TRBV7-6,NA,TRBJ1-2,16,TGTGCCAGCAGCAGAGGGCCAGGGGGCGATGCATATGGCTACACCTTC,CASSRGPGGDAYGYTF
NA,TRBV7-9,few,TRBJ2-3,14,TGTGCCAGCAGCGAACTGGGACTCTCAGATACGCAGTATTTT,CASSELGLSDTQYF
NA,TRBV5-1,many,TRBJ2-6,16,TGCGCCAGCAGACCATGGGGGAACTCTGGGGCCAACGTCCTGACTTTC,CASRPWGNSGANVLTF
NA,TRBV29-1,few,TRBJ2-5,13,TGCAGCGTCCAGGGGGGGACTCAAGAGACCCAGTACTTC,CSVQGGTQETQYF
NA,TRBV25-1,few,TRBJ2-7,17,TGTGCCAGCAGTGAACCTGGCCCCGAAATGGGGGGCTACGAGCAGTACTTC,CASSEPGPEMGGYEQYF
NA,TRBV2,NA,TRBJ2-7,12,TGTGCCAGCAATGAGGACTTTGGAGAGCAGTACTTC,CASNEDFGEQYF